This TCR beta chain comes out of a study of CD8+ T cells in alopecia areata. The CDR3 totals 15 residues. V lost 2 bases and J 6 bases, leaving 14 bases between the germline ends. Germline lookup yields CDR1 MNHEY and CDR2 SVGAGI. Sequencing used cDNA as its template, made by extracting RNA and reverse transcribing it. Assay used: immunoSEQ multiplex PCR; TCRdb lists only in-frame clones, some missing. The sample records about 4,400 clones, around three fifths being singletons. Treatment here: oral pan-JAK inhibitor, 5-10 mg twice daily. Obtained from alopecia areata patients were lesional scalp punch biopsies along with peripheral blood.

Source: skin, taken at roughly week 36, from a patient treated with tofacitinib. This clonotype was obtained from a human donor with alopecia areata. The V gene is TRBV6-5, the J gene TRBJ2-1; either TRBD1 or TRBD2 may supply D (5 bases each). CDR3 amino acids: CASSYRGQRGNEQFF. DNA of the CDR3: TGTGCCAGCAGTTACAGGGGCCAACGGGGCAATGAGCAGTTCTTC.